This T cell receptor (beta chain) was obtained from a study of blood T cell repertoires in COVID-19. In the study overall: There were acute and convalescent COVID-19 samples, and they came from the United States, Italy and Spain. T cells, B-cell-depleted T cells, or PBMCs provided the cDNA or gDNA that served as material.

This clone showed up just once. Under the authors' procedure: Reference gene primers were amplified, and this amplification served to estimate nucleated cell counts. Generated by immunoSEQ multiplex PCR, the TCRdb table keeps only in-frame clones and is missing some. V and J calls and clone size come straight from that table; D and trimming were deduced from the DNA. This table holds about 53,000 clones, just over 85% found once. CDR1 and CDR2 (germline): MNHEY, SVGAGI. CDR3 length: 14 amino acids. V was trimmed by 5 bases and J by 2 bases, leaving 13 bases between them. The chain combines TRBV6-5 with TRBJ2-7, with D possibly TRBD1 on 5 matching bases. This clonotype was obtained from a man older than 75 with acute or convalescent COVID-19. Input material: peripheral blood. The CDR3 sequence: CASSRTDSTYEQYF. The CDR3 DNA reads as TGTGCCAGCAGTAGAACCGACAGTACCTACGAGCAGTACTTC.